Shown below are 15 T cell receptor beta chains from a single sample sequenced in a study of T-cell reconstitution after alpha-beta-depleted transplantation in children listed by TCRdb under 2016. Library construction relied on PCR. The instrument given in TCRdb is Illumina HiSeq 2500. Molecular barcoding was employed in the preparation of TCR libraries, with unique molecular identifiers being used to normalize TCRbeta repertoire quantification. In TCRdb, the public reads were trimmed at Q25 with fastp and aligned with MiXCR, with productive beta chains retained. Rows with one shared CDR3 protein collapse into an entry with the most common genes and DNA. Within this sample are some 550,000 distinct CDR3 sequences, with around 20% of them counted one time only. 2.5% to 4% of the sample is held by the ten biggest clonotypes. Sequencing was performed on PBMCs from the stem cell graft donor, taken from the stem cell graft. The receptor set was obtained from a human donor who donated a stem cell graft to a child with acute lymphoblastic leukemia.

The chain combines TRBV20-1 with TRBJ2-7, with TRBD2 matching 11 bases. Germline V gene lookup returns CDR1 DFQATT and CDR2 SNEGSKA (reference sequence). After removal of 4 bases from V and 7 bases from J, the junction contained 21 bases not matched to a gene. The length of the CDR3 is 18 residues. The DNA for the CDR3 is TGCAGTGCTAAAGGAAAAGGACTAGCGGGCCCCTTAAACGTGGAGCAGTACTTC. It specifies CSAKGKGLAGPLNVEQYF.

V usage is TRBV7-3 and J usage is TRBJ2-2; no definite D call. Trimming took off 7 bases at V and 6 bases at J, with 15 bases between the two ends. The CDR3 runs 14 residues. Germline V CDR1 and CDR2: SGHTA, FQGTGA. This chain's CDR3 is CASIDLSWSGELFF. The CDR3, as DNA: TGTGCCAGCATCGACCTATCTTGGTCCGGGGAGCTGTTTTTT.

This chain links TRBV4-1 with TRBJ2-7; 11 bases match TRBD2. Trimming took 1 base from V and 4 from J; bases not matched to a gene: 6. This CDR3 spans 16 amino acids. The germline V gene encodes CDR1 MGHRA and CDR2 YSYEKL. CDR3 in DNA: TGCGCCAGCAGCCAAGTTTATACTAGCGGGAGATACGAGCAGTACTTC. Translation: CASSQVYTSGRYEQYF.

This clonotype was counted a few times. The chain couples TRBV21-1 to TRBJ2-7; the table's TRBD1 call for D was not verified on the DNA. TRBV21-1 is a listed pseudogene. This CDR3 is 14 amino acids long. In DNA, the CDR3 is TGTGCCAGCAGCCACCGCACAGGGATCCACGAGCAGTACTTC. This codes for CASSHRTGIHEQYF.

The chain combines TRBV9 with TRBJ1-5; D might be TRBD1 (6 bases). The CDR3 spans 16 residues. Per germline, CDR1 SGDLS and CDR2 YYNGEE. The ends were cut back, 4 bases at V and 3 bases at J, with 17 bases in the middle. CDR3 nucleotide sequence: TGTGCCAGCAGCTCTTCGGCGGGGGCAATCAATCAGCCCCAGCATTTT. Encoded protein: CASSSSAGAINQPQHF.

The V and J genes are TRBV7-9 and TRBJ1-1; D might be TRBD1 (6 bases). Germline-derived CDR1 and CDR2 are SEHNR and FQNEAQ (reference sequence). The CDR3 loop spans 12 amino acids. V was clipped by 4 bases and J by 11 bases, with 14 bases between them. CDR3 sequence (DNA): TGTGCCAGCAGCTCCTGGGGTCAGGGGGCTTTCTTT. Translated, it gives CASSSWGQGAFF.

The chain joins TRBV11-3 to TRBJ1-5, with 9 bases lining up with TRBD1. Germline CDR1 and CDR2: SGHNT and YENEEA. The CDR3 covers 16 residues. V trimming: 4 bases; J trimming: 4 bases; junction bases outside the gene matches: 8. CDR3 residues: CASSCREDRGNQPQHF. The CDR3 DNA reads TGTGCCAGCAGCTGTCGAGAGGACAGGGGAAATCAGCCCCAGCATTTT.

This clonotype appeared a few times. The chain combines TRBV29-1 with TRBJ1-2; maybe TRBD1 (5 bases). CDR1 is SQVTM and CDR2 is ANQGSEA in the germline V gene. The V gene lost 4 bases and the J gene lost 4 bases, with 10 bases spanning the gap. The CDR3 extends over 12 amino acids. The CDR3 loop is CSVGGQGYGYTF. As DNA, the CDR3 is TGCAGCGTTGGAGGCCAGGGCTATGGCTACACCTTC.

This clonotype has just a few counts. The chain recombines TRBV7-9 with TRBJ2-7, with TRBD2 matching over 12 bases. The length of the CDR3 is 16 residues. CDR1 and CDR2 (germline): SEHNR, FQNEAQ (reference sequence). J lost 3 bases, V lost 4 bases, and 7 bases had no gene match. Here the CDR3 reads CASSSRLAGVDYEQYF. The CDR3, as DNA: TGTGCCAGCAGCTCCCGACTAGCGGGAGTCGACTACGAGCAGTACTTC. The full variable domain, with the rest looked up from reference TRBV7-9 and TRBJ2-7, is DTGVSQNPRHKITKRGQNVTFRCDPISEHNRLYWYRQTLGQGPEFLTYFQNEAQLEKSRLLSDRFSAERPKGSFSTLEIQRTEQGDSAMYLCASSSRLAGVDYEQYFGPGTRLTVT.

This clonotype was detected only a few times. The chain links TRBV4-1 to TRBJ2-7, with TRBD1 matching over 9 bases. The CDR3 covers 15 residues. V shed 4 bases and J 4 bases; nucleotides not matched to a gene: 8. Germline V lookup: CDR1 MGHRA, CDR2 YSYEKL. The CDR3 loop is CASSPGTGYLYEQYF. In DNA form, the CDR3 reads TGCGCCAGCAGCCCCGGGACAGGGTATTTGTACGAGCAGTACTTC.

This clonotype was detected ten times or more. The chain recombines TRBV29-1 with TRBJ1-2; D is perhaps TRBD1 (6 bases). The CDR3 runs to 13 residues. The germline CDR1 and CDR2 sequences are SQVTM and ANQGSEA. V lost 6 bases, J lost 2 bases, and 13 bases lay in between. CDR3 protein: CSVDTGQNYGYTF. CDR3 nucleotide sequence: TGCAGCGTCGACACCGGACAGAACTATGGCTACACCTTC.

The CDR3 loop reads CASRRLGLAVTSSYNEQFF. The CDR3 nucleotides are TGTGCCAGCAGACGACTAGGACTAGCGGTTACGAGCTCCTACAATGAGCAGTTCTTC. The rearrangement links TRBV12-3 or TRBV12-4 to TRBJ2-1; 10 positions match TRBD2. J gave up 0 bases and V 6 bases, and 14 bases lay outside the gene matches. This CDR3 region has 19 residues.

This clonotype was seen more than once but under ten times. The rearrangement joins TRBV20-1 to TRBJ2-5, with unresolved D. CDR3 length: 12 residues. Trimming removed 7 bases from V and 2 bases from J, with 11 bases in between. Germline loops: CDR1 DFQATT, CDR2 SNEGSKA (reference sequence). Here the CDR3 DNA reads TGCAGTGTACCGGGCTATCAAGAGACCCAGTACTTC. Protein: CSVPGYQETQYF.

There are a few counts of this clonotype. The V call is TRBV9, the J call TRBJ1-4, with D possibly being TRBD1 (6 bases). The CDR3 has 13 residues. Between the trimmed V and J ends, which lost 3 bases and 7 bases, there was a span of 10 bases. Germline CDR1 reads SGDLS; CDR2 reads YYNGEE. The CDR3 loop reads CASSAGGGEKLFF. The CDR3 DNA follows: TGTGCCAGCAGCGCTGGAGGGGGTGAAAAACTGTTTTTT.

V is TRBV12-3 or TRBV12-4 and J is TRBJ2-5; D unclear. The V end was cut by 7 bases, the J end by 2 bases, with 11 bases between. This CDR3 region has 13 residues. In DNA form, the CDR3 reads TGTGCCAGCATGATCAACCCGCAAGAGACCCAGTACTTC. It encodes CASMINPQETQYF.